This T cell receptor (beta chain) stems from a study of OX40 agonist ivuxolimab in advanced cancers. At the level of the study: Ivuxolimab, an agonist antibody against OX40 (CD134), was given to patients.

The table came from immunoSEQ multiplex PCR; TCRdb's copy has only in-frame clones and leaves some out. Found here are over 30,000 clones, roughly four fifths of them singletons; the top ten hold 1.9%. The germline V gene has CDR1 SGHAT and CDR2 FQNNGV. V lost 4 bases and J 6 bases, leaving 20 bases between the germline ends. The CDR3 contains 16 residues. Notes on this clone: Its antigen is unidentified.

Overall study findings and caveats: Both CD4+ and CD8+ T cell populations in blood had undergone clonal expansion by week 6 at 0.1 to 3.0 mg/kg. On average, CD8+ T cells showed a greater number of expanded clones than CD4+.

The gene calls are TRBV11-2 and TRBJ2-3; maybe TRBD1 (6 bases). The specimen comprised CD4+ or CD8+ T cells sorted from blood, sampled in a trial of the OX40 agonist ivuxolimab. The receptor comes from an adult with an advanced solid tumor such as melanoma, head and neck, liver or kidney cancer. The CDR3 loop is CASSSVDRSPGDTQYF. The CDR3 DNA follows: TGTGCCAGCAGCTCAGTCGACAGGAGCCCAGGGGATACGCAGTATTTT.